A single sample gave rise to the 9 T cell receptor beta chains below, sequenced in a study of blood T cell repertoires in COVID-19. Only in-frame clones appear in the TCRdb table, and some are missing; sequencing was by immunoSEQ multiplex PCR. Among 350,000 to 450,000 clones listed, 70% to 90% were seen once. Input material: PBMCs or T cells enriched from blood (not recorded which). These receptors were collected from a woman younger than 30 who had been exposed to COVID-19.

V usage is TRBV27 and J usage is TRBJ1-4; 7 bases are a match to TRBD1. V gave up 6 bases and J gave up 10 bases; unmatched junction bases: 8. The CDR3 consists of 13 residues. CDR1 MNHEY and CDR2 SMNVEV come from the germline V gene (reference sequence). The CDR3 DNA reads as TGTGCCAGCAGATCGACAGGGATGGGAAAACTGTTTTTT. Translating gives CASRSTGMGKLFF.

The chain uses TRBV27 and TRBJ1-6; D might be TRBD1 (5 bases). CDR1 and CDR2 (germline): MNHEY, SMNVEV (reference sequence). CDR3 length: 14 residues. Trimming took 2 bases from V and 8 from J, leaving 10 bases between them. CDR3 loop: CASSLARVHSPLHF. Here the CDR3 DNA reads TGTGCCAGCAGTTTAGCCAGGGTCCATTCACCCCTCCACTTT.

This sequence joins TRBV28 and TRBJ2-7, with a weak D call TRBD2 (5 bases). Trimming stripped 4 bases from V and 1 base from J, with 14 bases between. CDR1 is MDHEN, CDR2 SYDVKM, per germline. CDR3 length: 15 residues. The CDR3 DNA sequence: TGTGCCAGCAGTTCCTATGCGGGTGGGTCCTACGAGCAGTACTTC. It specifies CASSSYAGGSYEQYF.

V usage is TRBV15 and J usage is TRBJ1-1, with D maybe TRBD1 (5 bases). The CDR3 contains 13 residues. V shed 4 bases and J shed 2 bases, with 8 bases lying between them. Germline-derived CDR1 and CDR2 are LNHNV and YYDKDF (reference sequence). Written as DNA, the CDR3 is TGTGCCACCAGCACGGACATCAACACTGAAGCTTTCTTT. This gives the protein CATSTDINTEAFF.

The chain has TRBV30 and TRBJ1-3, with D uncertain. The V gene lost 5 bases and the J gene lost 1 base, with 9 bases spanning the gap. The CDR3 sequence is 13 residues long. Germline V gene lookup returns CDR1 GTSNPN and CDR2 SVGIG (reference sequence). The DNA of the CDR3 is TGTGCCTGGGCCGGTCGGTCTGGAAACACCATATATTTT. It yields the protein CAWAGRSGNTIYF.

CDR3 in amino acids: CASRPDGSTDTQYF. The CDR3 nucleotides read TGTGCCAGCAGACCTGACGGGAGCACAGATACGCAGTATTTT. The chain employs TRBV6-4 and TRBJ2-3; D gene uncertain. The ends were cut back, 6 bases at V and 0 bases at J, with 10 bases in the middle. The CDR3 has 14 residues. Germline V gene lookup returns CDR1 MRHNA and CDR2 SNTAGT.

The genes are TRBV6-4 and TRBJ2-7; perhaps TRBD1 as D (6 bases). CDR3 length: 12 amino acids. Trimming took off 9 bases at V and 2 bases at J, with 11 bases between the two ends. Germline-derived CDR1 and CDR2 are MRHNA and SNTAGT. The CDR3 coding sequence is TGTGCCAGTAACAGGGAGCCCTACGAGCAGTACTTC. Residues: CASNREPYEQYF.

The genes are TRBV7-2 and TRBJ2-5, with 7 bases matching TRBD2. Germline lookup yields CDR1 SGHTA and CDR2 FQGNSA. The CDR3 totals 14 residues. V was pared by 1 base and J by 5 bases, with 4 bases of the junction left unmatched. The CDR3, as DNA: TGTGCCAGCAGCTTAGTCTCCGGGGGGGAGACCCAGTACTTC. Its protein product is CASSLVSGGETQYF.

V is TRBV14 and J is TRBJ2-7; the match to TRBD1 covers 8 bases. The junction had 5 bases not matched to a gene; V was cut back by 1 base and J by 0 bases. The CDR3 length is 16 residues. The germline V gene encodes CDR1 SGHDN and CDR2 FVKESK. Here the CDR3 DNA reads TGTGCCAGCAGCCAAGGACGGACAGGGAACTCCTACGAGCAGTACTTC. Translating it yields CASSQGRTGNSYEQYF.